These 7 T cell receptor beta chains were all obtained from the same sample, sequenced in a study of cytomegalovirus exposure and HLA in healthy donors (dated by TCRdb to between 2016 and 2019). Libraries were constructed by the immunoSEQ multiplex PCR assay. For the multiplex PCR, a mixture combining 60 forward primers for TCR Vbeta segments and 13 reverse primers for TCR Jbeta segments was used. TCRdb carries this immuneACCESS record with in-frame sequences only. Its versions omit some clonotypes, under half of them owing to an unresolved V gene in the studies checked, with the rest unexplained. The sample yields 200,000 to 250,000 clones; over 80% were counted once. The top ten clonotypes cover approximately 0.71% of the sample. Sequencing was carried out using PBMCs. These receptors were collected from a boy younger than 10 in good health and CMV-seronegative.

In DNA, the CDR3 is TGTGCCAGCAGTTTAAGATTGGACGGAGGGAACACTGAAGCTTTCTTT. Protein: CASSLRLDGGNTEAFF. The chain has TRBV27 and TRBJ1-1, with unresolved D. The CDR3 length is 16 residues. Germline CDR1 and CDR2: MNHEY and SMNVEV (reference sequence). Trimming removed 2 bases at V and 1 base at J, with 14 bases between.

The CDR3: CSVKGADTQYF. The CDR3 DNA reads TGCAGCGTTAAGGGAGCAGATACGCAGTATTTT. This rearrangement joins TRBV29-1 to TRBJ2-3, with D tentatively TRBD2 (5 bases). Trimming took 5 bases from V and 4 from J, leaving 7 bases between them. This CDR3 is 11 amino acids long. Germline V gives CDR1 SQVTM, CDR2 ANQGSEA.

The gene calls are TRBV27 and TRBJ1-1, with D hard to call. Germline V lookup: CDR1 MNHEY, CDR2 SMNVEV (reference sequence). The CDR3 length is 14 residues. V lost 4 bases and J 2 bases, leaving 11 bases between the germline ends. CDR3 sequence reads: CASSSLGGNTEAFF. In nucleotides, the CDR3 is TGTGCCAGCAGTTCCCTCGGCGGTAACACTGAAGCTTTCTTT.

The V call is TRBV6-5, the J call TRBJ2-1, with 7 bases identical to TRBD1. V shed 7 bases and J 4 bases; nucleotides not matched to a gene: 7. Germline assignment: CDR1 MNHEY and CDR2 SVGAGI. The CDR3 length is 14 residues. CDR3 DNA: TGTGCCAGCACCCGGGACAGTTTATACAATGAGCAGTTCTTC. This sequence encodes CASTRDSLYNEQFF.

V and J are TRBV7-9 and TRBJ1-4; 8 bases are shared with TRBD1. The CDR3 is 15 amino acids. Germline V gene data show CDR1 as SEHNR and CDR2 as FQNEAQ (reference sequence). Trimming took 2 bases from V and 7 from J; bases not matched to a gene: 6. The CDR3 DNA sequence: TGTGCCAGCAGCTTATTGGACAGGGACTCTGAAAAACTGTTTTTT. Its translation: CASSLLDRDSEKLFF.

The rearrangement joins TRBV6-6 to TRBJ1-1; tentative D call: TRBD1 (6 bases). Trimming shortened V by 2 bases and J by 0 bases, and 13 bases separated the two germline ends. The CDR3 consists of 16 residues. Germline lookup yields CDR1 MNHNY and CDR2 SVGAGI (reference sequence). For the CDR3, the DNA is TGTGCCAGCAGTTACGGGGACATAATCATGAACACTGAAGCTTTCTTT. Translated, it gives CASSYGDIIMNTEAFF.

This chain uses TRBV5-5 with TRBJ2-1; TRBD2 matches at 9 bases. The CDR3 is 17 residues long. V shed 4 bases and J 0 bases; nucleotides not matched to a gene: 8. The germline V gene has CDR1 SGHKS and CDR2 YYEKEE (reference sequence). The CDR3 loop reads CASSLSGGQNSYNEQFF. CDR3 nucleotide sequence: TGTGCCAGCAGCCTTAGCGGGGGCCAGAACTCCTACAATGAGCAGTTCTTC. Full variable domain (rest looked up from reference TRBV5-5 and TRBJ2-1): DAGVTQSPTHLIKTRGQQVTLRCSPISGHKSVSWYQQVLGQGPQFIFQYYEKEERGRGNFPDRFSARQFPNYSSELNVNALLLGDSALYLCASSLSGGQNSYNEQFFGPGTRLTVL.